This paragraph covers one T cell receptor beta chain sequence. The antigen this receptor binds is unknown. No base qualities exist here, and no much larger clone lies one base off it. This sample is drawn from a study of T cell responses to AZD1222 COVID-19 vaccine (dated by TCRdb to the early 2020s). Regarding the research as a whole: AZD1222 recipients with second doses at about 4 weeks or about 12 weeks were pooled, because spike-specific TCR depth and breadth did not differ between schedules. Enrollment into the trials was organized by age into subgroups of 18-55, 56-69 and 70-plus years, and those subgroups contained roughly 150, 30 and 60 TCR-sequenced participants, respectively. TCR sequencing was performed for more than 230 trial participants, of whom around 200 were given two doses of AZD1222 and around 26 were given two doses of MenACWY control vaccine.

Including the terminal cysteine and phenylalanine, the CDR3 comprises 15 residues. CDR3 DNA only is kept here, 45 bases in frame from base 1. CDR1 and CDR2 (SGHVS, FNYEAQ) derive from the germline V gene. V and J lose 1 base and 0 bases, and a span of 10 bases separates them. Overall results and qualifications from the work: Reportedly, close to half of the unique spike-specific TCRs recognized epitopes lying outside the regions that are mutated in the B.1.351 and B.1.1.7 variants. Conclusions about previously exposed vaccinees are limited because only five to seven AZD1222 recipients were SARS-CoV-2 seropositive at baseline. After two AZD1222 doses, spike-specific TCR breadth and depth were significantly higher than at day 0 and than in MenACWY recipients. Vaccine-associated CD4 TCRs spanned the whole spike protein, with dominant responses in regions 160-218 and 743-854. No day 14 peak-response samples were available, so repertoires were characterized only after the peak T cell response. Participants were mostly white British, with more females than males. The authors suggested clonal diversity may have been underestimated. The 56-69-year group was small, and its depth increase did not reach significance, likely because of low power.

The time point label for this specimen denotes: baseline before first vaccination. The vaccinee samples were drawn from two UK trials, COV001 and COV002, one of which was a single-blind randomized controlled phase 2/3 trial testing AZD1222 (ChAdOx1 nCoV-19) in healthy adults. For TCRbeta chain sequencing, PBMC samples were collected from trial participants at day 0 and at day 28 after the second dose. The CDR3 regions of human TCRbeta chains were analyzed by immunosequencing. Processing in the source paper ran as follows. TCRs in the repertoires were matched against a reference library of SARS-CoV-2-specific TCRs that had been generated with the MIRA antigen-specificity platform. Breadth was defined as the fraction of unique TCRs that were SARS-CoV-2-associated, and depth was defined as the fraction of total T cells that were SARS-CoV-2-associated. Using the MIRA data, each spike-specific TCR was mapped to the spike region that the TCR reacts to and placed in a CD4 or CD8 class. Log10-transformed breadth and depth values were compared by one-way ANOVA with Sidak's multiple comparisons tests. TCRdb holds this immuneACCESS table with in-frame rearrangements only. Some clones are missing; in checked studies, unresolved V genes explain under half, and the rest has no known cause. V and J calls and clone size come straight from that table; D and trimming were deduced from the DNA. The sample table contains more than 95,000 clones; only one count was recorded for 89% of them. Clones ranked in the top ten supply about 19% of the sample.

The clonotype originates from an adult in good health. Recombination connected TRBV7-6 to TRBJ2-7; the D gene may be TRBD1 or TRBD2, since each aligns over 6 bases. This specimen was peripheral blood, taken on day 0 of AZD1222 vaccination. The nucleotide sequence reads TGTGCCAGCAGCTTAGTAGGGGGGTCCTCCTACGAGCAGTACTTC. Its translation reads: CASSLVGGSSYEQYF.